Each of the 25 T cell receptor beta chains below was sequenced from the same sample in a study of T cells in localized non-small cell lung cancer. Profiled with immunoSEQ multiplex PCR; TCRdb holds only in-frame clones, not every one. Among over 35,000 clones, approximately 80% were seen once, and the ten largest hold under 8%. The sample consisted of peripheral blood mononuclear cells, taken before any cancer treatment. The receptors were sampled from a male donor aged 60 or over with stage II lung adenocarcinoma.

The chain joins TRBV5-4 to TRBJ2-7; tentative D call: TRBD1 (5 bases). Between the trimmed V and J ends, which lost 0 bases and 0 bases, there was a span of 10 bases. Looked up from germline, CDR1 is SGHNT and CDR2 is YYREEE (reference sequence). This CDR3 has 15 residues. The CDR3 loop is CASSLEGAISYEQYF. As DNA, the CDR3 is TGTGCCAGCAGCTTGGAAGGGGCAATCTCCTACGAGCAGTACTTC.

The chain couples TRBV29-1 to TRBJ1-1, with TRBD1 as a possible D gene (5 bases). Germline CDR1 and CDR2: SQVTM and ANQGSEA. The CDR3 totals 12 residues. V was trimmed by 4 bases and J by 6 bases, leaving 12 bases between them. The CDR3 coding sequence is TGCAGCGTTGTCCAAGTACAGGCTGAAGCTTTCTTT. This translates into CSVVQVQAEAFF.

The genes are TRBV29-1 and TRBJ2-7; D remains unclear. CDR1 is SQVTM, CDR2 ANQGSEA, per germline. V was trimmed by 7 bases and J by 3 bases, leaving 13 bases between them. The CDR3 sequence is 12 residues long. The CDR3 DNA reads TGCAGCGCTACCTACAGCTACTACGAGCAGTACTTC. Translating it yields CSATYSYYEQYF.

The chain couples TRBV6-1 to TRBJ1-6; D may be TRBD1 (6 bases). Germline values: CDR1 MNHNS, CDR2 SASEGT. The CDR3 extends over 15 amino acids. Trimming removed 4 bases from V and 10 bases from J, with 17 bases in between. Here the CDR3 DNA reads TGTGCCAGCAGTGTTATAACAGGGAGCAGCTCACCCCTCCACTTT. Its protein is CASSVITGSSSPLHF.

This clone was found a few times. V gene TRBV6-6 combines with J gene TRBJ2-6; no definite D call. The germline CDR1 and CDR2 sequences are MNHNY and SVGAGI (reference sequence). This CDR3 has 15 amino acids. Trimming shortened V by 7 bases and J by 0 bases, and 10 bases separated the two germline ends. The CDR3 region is CASITASSGANVLTF. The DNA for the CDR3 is TGTGCCAGCATAACCGCCAGCTCTGGGGCCAACGTCCTGACTTTC.

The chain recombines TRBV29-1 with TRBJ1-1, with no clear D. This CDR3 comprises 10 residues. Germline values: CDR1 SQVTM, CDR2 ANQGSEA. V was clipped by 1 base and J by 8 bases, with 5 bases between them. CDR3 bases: TGCAGCGTTGAAGTGGGGGAAGCTTTCTTT. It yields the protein CSVEVGEAFF.

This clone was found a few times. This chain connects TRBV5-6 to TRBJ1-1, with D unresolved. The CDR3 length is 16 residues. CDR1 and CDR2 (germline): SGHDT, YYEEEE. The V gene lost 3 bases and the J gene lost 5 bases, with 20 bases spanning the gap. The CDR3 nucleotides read TGTGCCAGCAGCTCCTTCGAGTTGGAGAGATGGACTGAAGCTTTCTTT. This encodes CASSSFELERWTEAFF.

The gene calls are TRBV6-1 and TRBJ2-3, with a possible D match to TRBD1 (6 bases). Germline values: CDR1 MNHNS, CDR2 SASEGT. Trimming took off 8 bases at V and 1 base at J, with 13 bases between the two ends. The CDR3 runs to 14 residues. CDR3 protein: CASHFSGGTDTQYF. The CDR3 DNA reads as TGTGCCAGCCATTTTTCAGGGGGCACAGATACGCAGTATTTT.

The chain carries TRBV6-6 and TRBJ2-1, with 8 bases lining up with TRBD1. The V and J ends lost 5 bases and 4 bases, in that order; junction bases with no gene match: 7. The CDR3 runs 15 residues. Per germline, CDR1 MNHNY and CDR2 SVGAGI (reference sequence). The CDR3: CASSTPDRGYNEQFF. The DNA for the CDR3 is TGTGCCAGCAGTACCCCTGACAGGGGATACAATGAGCAGTTCTTC.

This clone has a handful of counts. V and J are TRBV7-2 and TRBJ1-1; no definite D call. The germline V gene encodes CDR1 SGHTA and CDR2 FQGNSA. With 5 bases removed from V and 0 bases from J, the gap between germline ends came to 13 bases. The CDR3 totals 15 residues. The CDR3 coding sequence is TGTGCCAGCAGCCCGGAGCGGGTCATGAACACTGAAGCTTTCTTT. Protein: CASSPERVMNTEAFF.

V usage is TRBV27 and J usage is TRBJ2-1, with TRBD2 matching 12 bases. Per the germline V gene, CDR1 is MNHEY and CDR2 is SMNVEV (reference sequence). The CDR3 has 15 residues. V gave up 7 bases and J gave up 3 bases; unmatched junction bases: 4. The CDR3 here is CASTLAGGGYNEQFF. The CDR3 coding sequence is TGTGCCAGCACTCTAGCGGGAGGGGGCTACAATGAGCAGTTCTTC.

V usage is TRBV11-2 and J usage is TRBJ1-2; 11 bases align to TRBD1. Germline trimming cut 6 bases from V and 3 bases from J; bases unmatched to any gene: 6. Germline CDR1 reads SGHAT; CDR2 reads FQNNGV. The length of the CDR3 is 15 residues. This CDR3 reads CASREWTGGYYGYTF. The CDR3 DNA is TGTGCCAGCAGGGAATGGACAGGGGGCTACTATGGCTACACCTTC.

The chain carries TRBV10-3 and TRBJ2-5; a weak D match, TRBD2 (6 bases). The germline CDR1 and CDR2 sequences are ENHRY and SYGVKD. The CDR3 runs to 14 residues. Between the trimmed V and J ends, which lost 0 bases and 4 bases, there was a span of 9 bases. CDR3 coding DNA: TGTGCCATCAGTGAGTCGAGGAGGGTAGAGACCCAGTACTTC. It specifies CAISESRRVETQYF.

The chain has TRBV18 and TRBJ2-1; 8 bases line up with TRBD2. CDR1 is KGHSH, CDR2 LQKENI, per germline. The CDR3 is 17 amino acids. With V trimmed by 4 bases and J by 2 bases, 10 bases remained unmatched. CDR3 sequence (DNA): TGTGCCAGCTCACTCGTCCCAGCGGGAGCGGCCTACAATGAGCAGTTCTTC. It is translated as CASSLVPAGAAYNEQFF.

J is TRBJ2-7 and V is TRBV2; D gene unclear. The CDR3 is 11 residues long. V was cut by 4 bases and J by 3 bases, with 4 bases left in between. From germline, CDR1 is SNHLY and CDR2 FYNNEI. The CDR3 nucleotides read TGTGCCAGCAGTGGATTCTACGAGCAGTACTTC. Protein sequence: CASSGFYEQYF.

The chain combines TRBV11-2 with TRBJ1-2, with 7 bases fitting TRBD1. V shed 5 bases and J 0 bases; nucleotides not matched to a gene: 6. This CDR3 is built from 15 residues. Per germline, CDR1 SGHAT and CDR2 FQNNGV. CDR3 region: CASSPGGSANYGYTF. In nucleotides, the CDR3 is TGTGCCAGCAGCCCAGGGGGGAGTGCTAACTATGGCTACACCTTC.

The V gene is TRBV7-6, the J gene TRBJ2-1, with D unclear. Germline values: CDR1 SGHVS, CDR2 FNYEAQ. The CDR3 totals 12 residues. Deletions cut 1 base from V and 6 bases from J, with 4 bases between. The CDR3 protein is CASSLDSNEQFF. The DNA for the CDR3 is TGTGCCAGCAGCTTAGATAGCAATGAGCAGTTCTTC.

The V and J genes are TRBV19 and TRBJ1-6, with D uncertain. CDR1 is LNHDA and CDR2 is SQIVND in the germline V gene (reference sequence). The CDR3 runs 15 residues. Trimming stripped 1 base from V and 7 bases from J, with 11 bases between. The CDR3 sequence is CASSIAVQYNSPLHF. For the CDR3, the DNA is TGTGCCAGTAGTATAGCGGTACAGTACAATTCACCCCTCCACTTT.

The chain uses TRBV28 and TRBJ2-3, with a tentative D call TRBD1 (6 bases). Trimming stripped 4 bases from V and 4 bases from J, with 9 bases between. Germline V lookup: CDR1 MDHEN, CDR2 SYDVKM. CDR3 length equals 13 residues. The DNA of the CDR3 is TGTGCCAGCAGTTACACAGGGTCAGATACGCAGTATTTT. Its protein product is CASSYTGSDTQYF.

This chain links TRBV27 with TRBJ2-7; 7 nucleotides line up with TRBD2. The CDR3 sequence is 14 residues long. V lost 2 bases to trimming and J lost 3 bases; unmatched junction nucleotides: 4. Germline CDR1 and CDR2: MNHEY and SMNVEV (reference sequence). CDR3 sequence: CASSLKRGYYEQYF. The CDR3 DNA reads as TGTGCCAGCAGTTTAAAGCGGGGCTACTACGAGCAGTACTTC.

CDR3 protein: CASSAPGALGGYTF. CDR3 bases: TGTGCCAGCAGTGCTCCCGGGGCTTTGGGTGGCTACACCTTC. This rearrangement joins TRBV27 to TRBJ1-2, with D perhaps TRBD1 (5 bases). CDR3 length: 14 residues. The germline V and J ends were trimmed by 5 bases and 7 bases, with 17 bases remaining between them. Germline loops: CDR1 MNHEY, CDR2 SMNVEV (reference sequence).

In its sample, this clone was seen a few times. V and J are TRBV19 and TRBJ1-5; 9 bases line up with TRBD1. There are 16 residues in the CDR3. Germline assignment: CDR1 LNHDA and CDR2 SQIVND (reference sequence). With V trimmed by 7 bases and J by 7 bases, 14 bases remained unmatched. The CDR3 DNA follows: TGTGCCAGTACCCCTTGGGGACAGGGAACGAGACAGCCCCAGCATTTT. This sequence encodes CASTPWGQGTRQPQHF.

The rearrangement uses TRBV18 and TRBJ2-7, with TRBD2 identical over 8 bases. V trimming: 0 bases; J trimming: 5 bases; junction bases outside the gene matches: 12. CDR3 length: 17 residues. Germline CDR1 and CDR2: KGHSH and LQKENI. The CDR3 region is CASSPPGGASGSNEQYF. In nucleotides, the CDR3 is TGTGCCAGCTCACCACCCGGAGGAGCCAGCGGGAGCAACGAGCAGTACTTC.

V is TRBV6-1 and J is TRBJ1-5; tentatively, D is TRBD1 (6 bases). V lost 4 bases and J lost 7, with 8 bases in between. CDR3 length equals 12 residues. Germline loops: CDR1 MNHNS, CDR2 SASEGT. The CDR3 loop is CASSGRGQPQHF. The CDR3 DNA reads TGTGCCAGCAGTGGAAGGGGGCAGCCCCAGCATTTT.

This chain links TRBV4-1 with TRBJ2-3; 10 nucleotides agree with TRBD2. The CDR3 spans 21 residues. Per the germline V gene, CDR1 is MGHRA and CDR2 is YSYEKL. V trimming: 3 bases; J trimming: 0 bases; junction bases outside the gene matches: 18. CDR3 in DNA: TGCGCCAGCAGCCACCCTAGGGCCCTAGCGGGAGTTCAGCCTAGCACAGATACGCAGTATTTT. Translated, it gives CASSHPRALAGVQPSTDTQYF.